Sequencing of this TCR beta chain was carried out in a study of tumour-infiltrating T cells in Burkitt lymphoma (dated by TCRdb to the early 2020s). For the study in its entirety: TCR repertoire data were compared against clinical outcome, and productive clonality predicted overall survival and progression-free survival independently of established prognostic factors such as age at diagnosis.

Libraries were made using the immunoSEQ multiplex PCR assay. TCRdb mirrors the immuneACCESS table, restricted to in-frame sequences. Some clones are absent from its copies; in checked studies, under half trace to an unresolved V gene, and the reason for the others is unknown. The table for this sample lists 13,000 to 15,000 clones; about 75% of them were counted only once. The top ten clonotypes cover approximately 7.7% of the sample. The germline V gene sets CDR1 to SGDLS and CDR2 to YYNGEE. The CDR3 spans 16 residues, from the cysteine through the phenylalanine. Only CDR3 DNA remains: 48 bases, in frame from the first base. Trimming removed 3 bases from V and 0 bases from J; the gene matches leave 6 bases unexplained. There are a few counts of this clone. Its antigen is not yet known. The record has no base qualities; no much larger clone is one base away.

Specimen: tumor tissue. The receptor's source is a human donor with diffuse large B-cell lymphoma. The chain joins TRBV9 to TRBJ2-1, with 7 bases matching TRBD1. The CDR3 protein is CASSATGSSSYNEQFF. The DNA sequence is given as TGTGCCAGCAGCGCGACAGGGTCGAGCTCCTACAATGAGCAGTTCTTC.